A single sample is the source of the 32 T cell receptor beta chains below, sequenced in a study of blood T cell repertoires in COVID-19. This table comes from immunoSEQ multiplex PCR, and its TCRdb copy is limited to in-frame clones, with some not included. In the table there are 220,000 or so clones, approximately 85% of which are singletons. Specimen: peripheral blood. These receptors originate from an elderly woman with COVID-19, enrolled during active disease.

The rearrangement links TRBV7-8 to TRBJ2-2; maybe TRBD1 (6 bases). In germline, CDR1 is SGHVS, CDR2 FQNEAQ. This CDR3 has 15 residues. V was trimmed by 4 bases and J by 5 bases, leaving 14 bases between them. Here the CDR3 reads CASSSWTVSTGELFF. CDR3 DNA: TGTGCCAGCAGCTCATGGACAGTTTCTACCGGGGAGCTGTTTTTT.

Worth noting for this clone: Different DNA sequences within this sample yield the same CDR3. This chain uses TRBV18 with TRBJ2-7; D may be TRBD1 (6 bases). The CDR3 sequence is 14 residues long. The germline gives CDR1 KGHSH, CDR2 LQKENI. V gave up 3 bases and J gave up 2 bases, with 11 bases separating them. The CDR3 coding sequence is TGTGCCAGCTCACCGGGGCAGGGGCCCTACGAGCAGTACTTC. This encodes CASSPGQGPYEQYF.

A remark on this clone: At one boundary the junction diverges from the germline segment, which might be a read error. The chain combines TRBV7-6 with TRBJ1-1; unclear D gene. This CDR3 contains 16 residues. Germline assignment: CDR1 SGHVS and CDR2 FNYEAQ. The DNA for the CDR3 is TGTGCCAGCAGCTTAGGAGGAGGAGTTCGGAACTCTGAAGCTTTCTTT. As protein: CASSLGGGVRNSEAFF. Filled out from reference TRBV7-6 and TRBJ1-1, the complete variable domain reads GAGVSQSPRYKVTKRGQDVALRCDPISGHVSLYWYRQALGQGPEFLTYFNYEAQQDKSGLPNDRFSAERPEGSISTLTIQRTEQRDSAMYRCASSLGGGVRNSEAFFGQGTRLTVV.

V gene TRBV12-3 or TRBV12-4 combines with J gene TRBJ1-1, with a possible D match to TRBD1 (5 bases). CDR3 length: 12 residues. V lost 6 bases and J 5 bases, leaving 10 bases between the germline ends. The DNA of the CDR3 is TGTGCCAGCAGGACAGCGCCTACTGAAGCTTTCTTT. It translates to CASRTAPTEAFF.

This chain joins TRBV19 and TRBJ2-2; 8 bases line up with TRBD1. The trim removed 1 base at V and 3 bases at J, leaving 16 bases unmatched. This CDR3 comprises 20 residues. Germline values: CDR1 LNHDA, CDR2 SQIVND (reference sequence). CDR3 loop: CASSIVVGGRGRVDTGELFF. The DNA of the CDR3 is TGTGCCAGTAGTATAGTAGTTGGTGGCAGGGGGCGCGTGGACACCGGGGAGCTGTTTTTT.

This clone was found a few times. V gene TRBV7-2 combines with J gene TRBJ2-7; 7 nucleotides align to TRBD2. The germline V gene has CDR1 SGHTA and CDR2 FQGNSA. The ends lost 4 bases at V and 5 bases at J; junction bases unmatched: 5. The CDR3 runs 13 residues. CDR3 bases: TGTGCCAGCAGCTCCCTTGGGGGGGACGAGCAGTACTTC. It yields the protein CASSSLGGDEQYF.

The CDR3 protein is CASRPGQVINQPQHF. Here the CDR3 DNA reads TGTGCCAGCAGGCCGGGACAGGTTATCAATCAGCCCCAGCATTTT. V and J are TRBV28 and TRBJ1-5, with 8 bases lining up with TRBD1. J was trimmed by 3 bases and V by 6 bases; bases with no gene match: 7. This CDR3 is built from 15 residues. CDR1 MDHEN and CDR2 SYDVKM come from the germline V gene.

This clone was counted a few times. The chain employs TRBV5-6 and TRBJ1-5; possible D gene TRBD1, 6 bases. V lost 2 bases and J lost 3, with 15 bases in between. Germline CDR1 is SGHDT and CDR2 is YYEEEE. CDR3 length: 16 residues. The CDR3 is CASSLSHRVLNQPQHF. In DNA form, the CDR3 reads TGTGCCAGCAGCTTAAGCCACAGGGTACTCAATCAGCCCCAGCATTTT.

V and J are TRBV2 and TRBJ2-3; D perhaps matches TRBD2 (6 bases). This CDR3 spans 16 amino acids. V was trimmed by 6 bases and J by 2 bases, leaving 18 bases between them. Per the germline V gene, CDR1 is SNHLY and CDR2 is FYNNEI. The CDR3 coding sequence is TGTGCCAGCAGGTCCGGGACTGGGGGTCACACAGATACGCAGTATTTT. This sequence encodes CASRSGTGGHTDTQYF. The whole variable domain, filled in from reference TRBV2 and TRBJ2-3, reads EPEVTQTPSHQVTQMGQEVILRCVPISNHLYFYWYRQILGQKVEFLVSFYNNEISEKSEIFDDQFSVERPDGSNFTLKIRSTKLEDSAMYFCASRSGTGGHTDTQYFGPGTRLTVL.

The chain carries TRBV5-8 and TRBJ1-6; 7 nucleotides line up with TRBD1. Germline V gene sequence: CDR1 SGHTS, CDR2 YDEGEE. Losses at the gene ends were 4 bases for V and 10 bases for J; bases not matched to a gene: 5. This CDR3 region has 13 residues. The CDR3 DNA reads TGTGCCAGCAGCACAGGGGCGGGCTCACCCCTCCACTTT. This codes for CASSTGAGSPLHF.

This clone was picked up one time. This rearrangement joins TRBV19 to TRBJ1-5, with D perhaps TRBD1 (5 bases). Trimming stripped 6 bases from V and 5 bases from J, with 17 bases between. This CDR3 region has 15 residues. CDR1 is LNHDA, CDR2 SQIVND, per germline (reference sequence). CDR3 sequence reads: CASRQRRDSDQPQHF. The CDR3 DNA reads TGTGCCAGTAGACAGAGAAGAGACAGCGATCAGCCCCAGCATTTT.

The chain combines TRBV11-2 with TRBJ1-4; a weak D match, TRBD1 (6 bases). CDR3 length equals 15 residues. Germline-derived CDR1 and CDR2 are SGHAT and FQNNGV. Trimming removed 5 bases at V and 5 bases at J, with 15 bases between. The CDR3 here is CASSRRDKENEKLFF. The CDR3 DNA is TGTGCCAGCAGCCGCCGGGACAAGGAAAATGAAAAACTGTTTTTT.

In DNA, the CDR3 is TGTGCCAGCAGCTTACAGGGGGCTACTGAAGCTTTCTTT. Residues: CASSLQGATEAFF. The chain recombines TRBV7-2 with TRBJ1-1, with 8 bases fitting TRBD1. The CDR3 sequence is 13 residues long. V shed 2 bases and J 5 bases; nucleotides not matched to a gene: 1. CDR1 and CDR2 (germline): SGHTA, FQGNSA.

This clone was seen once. The CDR3 region is CASSNSRGDQPQHF. For the CDR3, the DNA is TGTGCCAGCAGCAACTCGCGGGGGGATCAGCCCCAGCATTTT. The rearrangement links TRBV11-2 to TRBJ1-5, with D possibly being TRBD1 (5 bases). This CDR3 spans 14 amino acids. CDR1 is SGHAT, CDR2 FQNNGV, per germline. V was pared by 5 bases and J by 5 bases, with 13 bases between.

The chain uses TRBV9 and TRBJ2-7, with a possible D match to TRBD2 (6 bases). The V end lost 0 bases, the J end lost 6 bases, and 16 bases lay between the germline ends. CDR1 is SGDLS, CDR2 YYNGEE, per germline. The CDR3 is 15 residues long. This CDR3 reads CASSVGLALPGEQYF. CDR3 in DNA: TGTGCCAGCAGCGTAGGTCTAGCGCTGCCGGGCGAGCAGTACTTC.

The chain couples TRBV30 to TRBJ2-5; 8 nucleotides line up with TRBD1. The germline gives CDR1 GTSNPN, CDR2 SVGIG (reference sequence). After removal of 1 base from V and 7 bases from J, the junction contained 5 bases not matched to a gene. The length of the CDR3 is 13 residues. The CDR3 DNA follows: TGTGCCTGGAGTGGGGGACAGGTCAGGACCCAGTACTTC. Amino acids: CAWSGGQVRTQYF.

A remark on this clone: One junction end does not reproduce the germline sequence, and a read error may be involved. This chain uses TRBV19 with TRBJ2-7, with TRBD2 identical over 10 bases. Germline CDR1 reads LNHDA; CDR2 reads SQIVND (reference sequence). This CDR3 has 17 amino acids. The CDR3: CASSLEVLAGEGNEQYF. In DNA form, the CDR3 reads TGTGCCAGTAGTTTAGAGGTCCTAGCGGGAGAAGGAAACGAGCAGTACTTC.

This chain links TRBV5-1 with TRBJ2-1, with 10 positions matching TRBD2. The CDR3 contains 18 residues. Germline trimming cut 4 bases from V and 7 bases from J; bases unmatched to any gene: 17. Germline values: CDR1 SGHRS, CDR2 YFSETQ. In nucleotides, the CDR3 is TGCGCCAGCAGCCCAGTACCTCCCGCTAGCGGGGGAGGTAATGAGCAGTTCTTC. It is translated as CASSPVPPASGGGNEQFF.

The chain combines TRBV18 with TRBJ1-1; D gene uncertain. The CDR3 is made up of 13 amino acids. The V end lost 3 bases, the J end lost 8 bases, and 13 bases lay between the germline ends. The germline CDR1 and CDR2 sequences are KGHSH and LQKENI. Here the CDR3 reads CASSPTGRKEAFF. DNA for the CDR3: TGTGCCAGCTCACCGACGGGGAGGAAAGAAGCTTTCTTT.

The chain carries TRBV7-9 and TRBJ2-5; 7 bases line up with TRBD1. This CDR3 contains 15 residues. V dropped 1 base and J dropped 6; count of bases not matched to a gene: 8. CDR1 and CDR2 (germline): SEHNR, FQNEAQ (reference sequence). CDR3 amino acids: CASSLVLGGSQTQYF. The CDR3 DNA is TGTGCCAGCAGCTTAGTTCTAGGGGGCAGCCAGACCCAGTACTTC.

The CDR3 is CASSLVARSYNEQFF. The CDR3 nucleotides are TGCGCCAGCAGCTTGGTAGCTCGCTCTTACAATGAGCAGTTCTTC. The rearrangement uses TRBV5-1 and TRBJ2-1; D call uncertain. Between the trimmed V and J ends, which lost 0 bases and 4 bases, there was a span of 11 bases. The CDR3 is 15 residues long. Germline V lookup: CDR1 SGHRS, CDR2 YFSETQ.

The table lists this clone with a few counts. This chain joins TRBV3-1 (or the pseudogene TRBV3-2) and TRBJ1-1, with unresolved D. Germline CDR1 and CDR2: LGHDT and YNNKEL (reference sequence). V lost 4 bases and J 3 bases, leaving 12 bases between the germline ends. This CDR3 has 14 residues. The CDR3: CASSPSPLHTEAFF. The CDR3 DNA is TGTGCCAGCAGCCCTAGCCCTCTTCACACTGAAGCTTTCTTT.

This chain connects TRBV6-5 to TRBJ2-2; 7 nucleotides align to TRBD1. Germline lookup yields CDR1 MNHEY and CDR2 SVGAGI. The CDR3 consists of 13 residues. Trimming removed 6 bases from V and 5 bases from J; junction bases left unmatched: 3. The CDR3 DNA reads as TGTGCCAGCAGGAGGGGGCGAACCGGGGAGCTGTTTTTT. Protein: CASRRGRTGELFF.

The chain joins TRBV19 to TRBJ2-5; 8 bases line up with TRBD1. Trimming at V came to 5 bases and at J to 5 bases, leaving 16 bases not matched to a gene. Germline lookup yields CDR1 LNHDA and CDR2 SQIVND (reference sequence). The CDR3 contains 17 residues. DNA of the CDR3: TGTGCCAGTAGTCGGACAGGGCAGGCGAGAGCGAGCGAGACCCAGTACTTC. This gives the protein CASSRTGQARASETQYF.

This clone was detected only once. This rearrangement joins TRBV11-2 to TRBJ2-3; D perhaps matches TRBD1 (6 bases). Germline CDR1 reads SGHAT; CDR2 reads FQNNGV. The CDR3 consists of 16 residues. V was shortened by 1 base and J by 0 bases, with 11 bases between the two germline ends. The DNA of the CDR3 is TGTGCCAGCAGCTTAGTTGGGGGCCCTAGCACAGATACGCAGTATTTT. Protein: CASSLVGGPSTDTQYF. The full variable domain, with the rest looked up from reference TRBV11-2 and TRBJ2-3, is EAGVAQSPRYKIIEKRQSVAFWCNPISGHATLYWYQQILGQGPKLLIQFQNNGVVDDSQLPKDRFSAERLKGVDSTLKIQPAKLEDSAVYLCASSLVGGPSTDTQYFGPGTRLTVL.

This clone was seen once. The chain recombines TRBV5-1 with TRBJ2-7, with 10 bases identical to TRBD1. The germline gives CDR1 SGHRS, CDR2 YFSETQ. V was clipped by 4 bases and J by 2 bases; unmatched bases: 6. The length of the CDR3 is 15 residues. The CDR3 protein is CASSPSGTGAYEQYF. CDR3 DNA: TGCGCCAGCAGCCCATCCGGGACAGGGGCCTACGAGCAGTACTTC.

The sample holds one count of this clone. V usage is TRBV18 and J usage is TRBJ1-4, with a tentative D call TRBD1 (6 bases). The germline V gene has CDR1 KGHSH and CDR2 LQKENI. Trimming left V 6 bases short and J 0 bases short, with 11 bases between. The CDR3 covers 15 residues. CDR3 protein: CASSPRQATNEKLFF. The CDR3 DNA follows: TGTGCCAGCTCCCCCCGACAGGCAACTAATGAAAAACTGTTTTTT.

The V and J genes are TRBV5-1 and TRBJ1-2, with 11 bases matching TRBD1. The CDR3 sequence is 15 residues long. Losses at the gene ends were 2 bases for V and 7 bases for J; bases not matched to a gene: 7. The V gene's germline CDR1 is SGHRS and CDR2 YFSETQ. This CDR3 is CASSFGQGAPGGYTF. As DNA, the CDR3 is TGCGCCAGCAGCTTCGGACAGGGGGCGCCGGGTGGCTACACCTTC.

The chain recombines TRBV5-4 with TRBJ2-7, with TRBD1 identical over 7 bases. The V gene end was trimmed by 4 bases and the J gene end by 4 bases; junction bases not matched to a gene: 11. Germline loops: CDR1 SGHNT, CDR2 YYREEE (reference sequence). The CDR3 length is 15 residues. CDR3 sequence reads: CASSQRQGVGYEQYF. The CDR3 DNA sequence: TGTGCCAGCAGCCAAAGACAGGGAGTCGGGTACGAGCAGTACTTC.

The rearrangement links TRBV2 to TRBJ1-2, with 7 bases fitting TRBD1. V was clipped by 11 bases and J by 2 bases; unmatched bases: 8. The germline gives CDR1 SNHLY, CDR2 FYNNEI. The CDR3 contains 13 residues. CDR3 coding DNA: TGTGCCGGGGGACAGCAAGTGAACTATGGCTACACCTTC. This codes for CAGGQQVNYGYTF.

The CDR3 DNA is TGTGCCAGCAGCGTAGGGGTAGCGGGAGTGATTGATGAGCAGTTCTTC. Translated: CASSVGVAGVIDEQFF. The chain employs TRBV9 and TRBJ2-1, with 9 bases lining up with TRBD2. The CDR3 covers 16 residues. The germline V gene encodes CDR1 SGDLS and CDR2 YYNGEE. J gave up 8 bases and V 0 bases, and 9 bases lay outside the gene matches.

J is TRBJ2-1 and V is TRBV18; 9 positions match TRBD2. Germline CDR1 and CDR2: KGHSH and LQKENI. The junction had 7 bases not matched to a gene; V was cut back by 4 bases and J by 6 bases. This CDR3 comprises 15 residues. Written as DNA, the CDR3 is TGTGCCAGCTCACTGGGACTAGCAGGGCCCAATGAGCAGTTCTTC. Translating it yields CASSLGLAGPNEQFF. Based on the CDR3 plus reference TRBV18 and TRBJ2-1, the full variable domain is NAGVMQNPRHLVRRRGQEARLRCSPMKGHSHVYWYRQLPEEGLKFMVYLQKENIIDESGMPKERFSAEFPKEGPSILRIQQVVRGDSAAYFCASSLGLAGPNEQFFGPGTRLTVL.